This T cell receptor beta chain was documented in a study of cytomegalovirus exposure and HLA in healthy donors. Of note for this clone: Its target is unknown.

The length of the CDR3 is 13 residues. The germline V and J ends were trimmed by 0 bases and 6 bases, with 8 bases remaining between them. Germline V gene data show CDR1 as KGHSY and CDR2 as FQNENV. Study conclusions and caveats: High sensitivity and specificity were reportedly achieved when the classifier diagnosed cytomegalovirus status. The only immune exposure information that was available was CMV serostatus. In a later analysis, TCR beta V- and J-gene trimming was associated with a missense DCLRE1C variant.

PCR was performed using 60 Vbeta and 13 Jbeta primers. The protocol was immunoSEQ multiplex PCR, while the TCRdb copy is restricted to in-frame clones and leaves out a portion. The table has 100,000 to 150,000 clones, around 80% seen once. Among the donors, all were healthy bone marrow donors. The sequence was obtained from a female donor in good health and CMV-seronegative. The material sequenced was PBMCs. The chain couples TRBV16 to TRBJ1-2; D not certain. CDR3 nucleotide sequence: TGTGCCAGCAGCCAATCCCGCGGCAATGGCTACACCTTC. Translation gives CASSQSRGNGYTF.